The rows below give T cell receptor beta chains drawn from one sample of a study of T cells in localized non-small cell lung cancer. Only in-frame clones appear in the TCRdb table, and some are missing; sequencing was by immunoSEQ multiplex PCR. The table shows around 8,000 clones, with just over 90% occurring only once. The specimen was peripheral blood mononuclear cells, collected before any cancer treatment. These receptors all stem from a male donor older than 55 with stage II lung adenocarcinoma. The CDR3 runs from the conserved cysteine through the conserved F or W.

>TRBV7-2|TRBJ1-4
CASSRTGEREKLFF
>TRBV30|TRBJ1-3
CACPSGNTIYF
>TRBV5-4|TRBJ2-1
CASSFRDRGNEQFF
>TRBV28|TRBJ1-1
CASFRDFTEAFF
>TRBV27|TRBJ1-4
CASSLWGNEKLFF
>TRBV30|TRBJ1-5
CAWSPHPTANQPQHF
>TRBV5-1|TRBJ2-3
CASRPESTDTQYF
>TRBV7-3|TRBJ1-1
CASSPQANTEAFF
>TRBV6-1|TRBJ1-5
CASSEHQPQHF
>TRBV9|TRBJ2-7
CARPDRDRNPPQYYEQYF
>TRBV5-1|TRBJ2-2
CASSSGGDTGELFF
>TRBV19|TRBJ1-2
CASKAGGYYGYTF
>TRBV15|TRBJ2-7
CATSTPGQGGFEQYF
>TRBV7-2|TRBJ2-2
CASSLDLGQARAGELFF
>TRBV29-1|TRBJ2-1
CSVSFTGYNEQFF
>TRBV7-2|TRBJ1-4
CASSFAPGPPTF
>TRBV6-5|TRBJ1-1
CASSYFGQANTEAFF
>TRBV19|TRBJ1-5
CASTLGQNHQPQHF
>TRBV7-9|TRBJ2-3
CASTFSGLPERRYF
>TRBV7-9|TRBJ1-6
CASSFGGQAIYNSPLHF
>TRBV11-2|TRBJ1-3
CASSLGLGGSGNTIYF
>TRBV18|TRBJ2-2
CASSPPGIPGELFF
>TRBV6-5|TRBJ1-5
CASSETTNQPQHF
>TRBV10-3|TRBJ1-1
CAISSHRGEAFF
>TRBV10-3|TRBJ1-5
CAISEDSGNQPQHF
>TRBV15|TRBJ1-2
CATSRDRGRVSYGYTF
>TRBV6-5|TRBJ1-3
CASSPGAYSGNTIYF
>TRBV4-3|TRBJ1-1
CASSQDRGKRAFF
>TRBV5-4|TRBJ1-1
CASSLRGGGNTEAFF
>TRBV7-9|TRBJ1-5
CASSLFDQPQHF
>TRBV27|TRBJ1-1
CASRTGYDTEAFF
>TRBV19|TRBJ1-4
CATSDRGRSGWEKLFF
>TRBV5-4|TRBJ1-5
CASSSAAGLQPQHF
>TRBV29-1|TRBJ1-1
CSDNEAFF
>TRBV5-1|TRBJ2-7
CASSPQGLEQYF
>TRBV6-6|TRBJ2-2
CASRTTGNGELFF
>TRBV4-2|TRBJ2-6
CASSQDSSVSGANVLTF
>TRBV18|TRBJ2-7
CASSPRGGEQYF
>TRBV9|TRBJ2-5
CASSEEGETQYF
>TRBV6-6|TRBJ2-5
CASSPREGQETQYF
>TRBV5-1|TRBJ1-2
CASSPGEMGYGYTF
>TRBV29-1|TRBJ1-1
CSVESNTEAFF
>TRBV27|TRBJ2-3
CASSPTSGGTDTQYF
>TRBV6-5|TRBJ1-2
CASSSTVSYGYTF
>TRBV27|TRBJ1-5
CASSFLPTGEGNQPQHF
>TRBV29-1|TRBJ1-2
CSVEARNYGYTF
>TRBV11-3|TRBJ2-7
CASSPRDSSYEQYF
>TRBV2|TRBJ2-3
CASSAYRTTADTQYF